This TCR beta chain is drawn from a study of blood T cell repertoires in COVID-19. On the study more broadly: Spain, Italy and the United States supplied samples that represented acute and convalescent COVID-19. Nucleic acid was either cDNA or gDNA, and it came from T cells, B-cell-depleted T cells, or PBMCs.

Sequencing was performed with immunoSEQ multiplex PCR; in TCRdb, only in-frame clones are kept and a portion is missing. The sample consists of 320,000 or so clones, 88% of them appearing once. Cohort assignment relied on participant-reported clinical history. What the recovered Cohort 3 donors had was two negative PCRs, clearance, or symptom resolution. The material sequenced was PBMCs or T cells enriched from blood (not recorded which). The clonotype comes from a man aged 25-45 years who had recovered from COVID-19.

The CDR3, as DNA: TGTGCCAGCAGTTTATTGGACAGGGGTGGGTCACCCCTCCACTTT. Translation gives CASSLLDRGGSPLHF. The chain links TRBV28 to TRBJ1-6; 9 nucleotides match TRBD1. The germline V gene has CDR1 MDHEN and CDR2 SYDVKM. The J segment lost 10 bases and the V segment lost 1 base, leaving 5 bases of the junction unmatched. This CDR3 is built from 15 residues. Based on the CDR3 plus reference TRBV28 and TRBJ1-6, the full variable domain is DVKVTQSSRYLVKRTGEKVFLECVQDMDHENMFWYRQDPGLGLRLIYFSYDVKMKEKGDIPEGYSVSREKKERFSLILESASTNQTSMYLCASSLLDRGGSPLHFGNGTRLTVT.